This T cell receptor beta chain was sequenced during a study of neoadjuvant anti-PD-1 for oral cavity cancer. This clone was observed a single time. Antigen specificity is unknown. Time point specified: after neoadjuvant nivolumab, at surgical resection. Patients had newly diagnosed, untreated stage II-IVA oral cavity squamous cell carcinoma. Blood cells were analyzed directly, without culture or expansion. Study-wide points: Only a few patients per response group were TCR-analyzed; validation needed.

Profiled with immunoSEQ multiplex PCR; TCRdb holds only in-frame clones, not every one. The data contain about 68,000 clones, roughly 81% of them singletons. CDR1 SGHAT and CDR2 FQNNGV come from the germline V gene. This CDR3 is 11 amino acids long. Trimming pared 4 bases from V and 10 bases from J, leaving 11 bases between. Sequencing used PBMCs, obtained after nivolumab (anti-PD-1) treatment. This chain uses TRBV11-2 with TRBJ2-7; D not resolved. This clonotype was sampled from a person aged 40 to 85 with oral cavity squamous cell carcinoma. This CDR3 reads CASSSERAQYF. The CDR3 DNA reads TGTGCCAGCAGCTCCGAACGGGCCCAGTACTTC.